This TCR beta chain came from a study of T cells in Graves' hyperthyroidism and ophthalmopathy. V was pared by 4 bases and J by 4 bases, with 10 bases of the junction left unmatched. The germline V gene encodes CDR1 KGHSH and CDR2 LQKENI. The CDR3 contains 18 residues. This clonotype was found a few times. Its target is not known. Diagnostic assessment was based on clinical symptoms, serum thyroxine and TRAb, thyroid ultrasound and orbital computed tomography. Overall study findings and caveats: Most thyroid clonotypes that were expanded above 0.001 also turned up in blood.

Researchers amplified the TCR beta CDR3 regions from RNA transcripts. RT-PCR in the first round (using the HTBI primer set) targeted the TCR CDR3. TCRdb reprocessed the multiplex PCR reads with MiXCR, giving one entry per CDR3 protein. This sample has approximately 690,000 distinct CDR3 sequences, with roughly 14% found just once. The chain is built from TRBV18 and TRBJ1-6; 10 bases match TRBD1. Material: blood. The origin of this receptor is a woman aged 45-60 years with Graves' ophthalmopathy. CDR3 amino acids: CASSLKQPGQGYNSPLHF. The DNA of the CDR3 is TGTGCCAGCTCACTCAAACAACCGGGACAGGGGTATAATTCACCCCTCCACTTT.